This TCR beta chain was recorded in a study of response to subunit inactivated influenza vaccine. TCRdb re-called the RT-PCR reads with MiXCR, one entry per CDR3 protein. Of about 780,000 distinct CDR3 sequences listed, roughly 20% are singletons. Study-wide results and caveats: Authors proposed each seasonal influenza vaccination draws in few new T cells.

Trimming left V 6 bases short and J 2 bases short, with 8 bases between. CDR1 is ENHRY, CDR2 SYGVKD, per germline. The CDR3 is made up of 12 amino acids. Remarks on this clonotype: Its antigen is not known.

Source: PBMCs from blood, taken 4 to 6 days after vaccination. This clonotype originated in a middle-aged man who received an inactivated influenza vaccine. J is TRBJ2-7 and V is TRBV10-3; D call uncertain. CDR3 bases: TGTGCCATCAGGGACGGAACCTACGAGCAGTACTTC. Protein product: CAIRDGTYEQYF.